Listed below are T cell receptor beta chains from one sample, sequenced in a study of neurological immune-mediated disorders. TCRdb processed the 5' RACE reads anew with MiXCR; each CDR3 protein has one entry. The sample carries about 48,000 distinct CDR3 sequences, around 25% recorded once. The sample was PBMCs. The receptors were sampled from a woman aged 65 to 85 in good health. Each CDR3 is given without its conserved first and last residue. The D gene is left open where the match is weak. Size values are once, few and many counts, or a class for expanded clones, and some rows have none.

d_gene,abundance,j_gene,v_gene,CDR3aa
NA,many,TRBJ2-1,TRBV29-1,SVRDTGSNEQF
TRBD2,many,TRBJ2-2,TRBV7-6,ASSPRTSEDTGELF
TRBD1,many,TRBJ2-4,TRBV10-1,ASSEADRGIQY
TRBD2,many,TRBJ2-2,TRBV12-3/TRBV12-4,ASSSGLADPTGELF
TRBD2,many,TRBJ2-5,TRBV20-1,SATLAGGPGETQY
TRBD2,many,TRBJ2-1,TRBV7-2,ASSLAWLGLADPNEQF
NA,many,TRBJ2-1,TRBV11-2,ASSSARGNEQF
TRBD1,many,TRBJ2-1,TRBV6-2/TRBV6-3,ASRTRGDRVDNEQF
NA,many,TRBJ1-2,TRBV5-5,ASSLTGTNYGYT
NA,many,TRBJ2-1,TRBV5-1,ASSPPLLGGRGEQF
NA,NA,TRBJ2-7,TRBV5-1,ASSRNRNSYEQY
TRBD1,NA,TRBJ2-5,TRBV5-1,ASSYGQGEETQY
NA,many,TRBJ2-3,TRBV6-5,ASSYSGGTTNTQY
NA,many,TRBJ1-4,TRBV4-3,ASSQSASSNEKLF
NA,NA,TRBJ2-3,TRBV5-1,ASSGGPRSTDTQY
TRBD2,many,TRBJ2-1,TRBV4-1,ASSQPPGRLAGGDDEQF
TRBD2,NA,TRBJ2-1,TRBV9,ASGGGLAGYDEQF
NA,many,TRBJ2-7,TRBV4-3,ASSQDQGWDYEQY
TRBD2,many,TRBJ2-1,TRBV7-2,ASSSLAGELGEQF
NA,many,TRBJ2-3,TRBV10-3,AITVTGASTDTQY
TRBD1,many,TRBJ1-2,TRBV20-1,SADRGEANYGYT
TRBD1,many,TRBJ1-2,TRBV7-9,ASSDRVYGYT
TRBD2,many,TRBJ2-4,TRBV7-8,ASSLFRLAGEGAKNIQY
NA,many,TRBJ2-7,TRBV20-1,TPGVGAQY
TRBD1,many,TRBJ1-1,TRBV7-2,ASSLDPGQPNEAF
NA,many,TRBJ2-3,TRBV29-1,SADRGTDTQY
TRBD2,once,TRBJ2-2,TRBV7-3,AVPGLLTGELF
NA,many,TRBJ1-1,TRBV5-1,ASRVGLNTEAF
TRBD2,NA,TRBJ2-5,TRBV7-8,ASSLEWASGDQETQY
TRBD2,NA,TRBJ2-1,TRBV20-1,SARTGGGDYNEQF
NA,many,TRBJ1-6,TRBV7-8,ASSSSLAPLH
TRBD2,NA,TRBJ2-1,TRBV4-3,ASSQDEVSGLAGGSEQF
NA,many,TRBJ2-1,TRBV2,ASSGGPGGQF
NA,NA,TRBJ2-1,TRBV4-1,ASSRLGYNEQS
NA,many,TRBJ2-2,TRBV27,ASRQGSGELF
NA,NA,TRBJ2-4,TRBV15,ATSRDRERGN
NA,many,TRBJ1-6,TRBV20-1,SAERGAGPNSPLH
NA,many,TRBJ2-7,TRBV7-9,ASSLTYEQY
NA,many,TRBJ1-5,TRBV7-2,ASSLGGGGTDQPQH
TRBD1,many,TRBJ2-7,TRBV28,ASSLYGTGAYEQY
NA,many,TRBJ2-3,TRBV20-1,SATRNEATDTQY
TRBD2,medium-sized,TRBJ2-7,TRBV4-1,ASSRTSDNLYEQY
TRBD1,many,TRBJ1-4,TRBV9,ASSVATGQIEKLF
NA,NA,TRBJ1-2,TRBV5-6,ASSLAGTTNYGYT
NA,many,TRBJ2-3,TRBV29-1,SVAQLTDTQY
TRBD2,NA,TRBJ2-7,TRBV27,ASSLSAGTYEQY
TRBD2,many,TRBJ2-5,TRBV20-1,SARTHGGEETQY
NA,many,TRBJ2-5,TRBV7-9,ASSLASGVKETQY
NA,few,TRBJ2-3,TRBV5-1,ASGIVAGTDTQY
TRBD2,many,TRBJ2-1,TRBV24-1,ATSDPSGGVEQF
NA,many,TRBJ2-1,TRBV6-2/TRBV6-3,ASSYVITSLNSYNEQF
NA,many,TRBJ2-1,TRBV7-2,ASRPDLVLNEQF
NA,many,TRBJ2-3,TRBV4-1,ASSLTRDTQY
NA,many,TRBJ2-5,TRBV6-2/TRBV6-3,ASSPRLGGETQY
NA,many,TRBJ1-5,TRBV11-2,ASSLEGLNQPQH
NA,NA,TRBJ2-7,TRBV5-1,ASSWGYEQY
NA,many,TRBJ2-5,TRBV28,ASSFRVSYQETQY